This T cell receptor beta chain was retrieved from a study of naive and memory T cell subsets. V lost 3 bases and J lost 5, with 19 bases in between. Germline CDR1 and CDR2: SNHLY and FYNNEI. The CDR3 consists of 16 residues. An equimolar mix of two oligonucleotides served as the beta constant-region primer for TRBC1 and TRBC2. The ligated cDNA underwent four PCR rounds using SP2 and nested alpha and beta constant-region primers. TCRdb passed the UMI-ligation and nested PCR reads through MiXCR, listing each CDR3 protein once. The sample yields more than 95,000 distinct CDR3 sequences, roughly 15% seen once. Points on this clonotype: The antigen remains undetermined.

Notes on the study in general: Especially in CD8 cells, naive repertoires contained a few larger clonotypes, possibly CD45RA-re-expressing memory cells. Diversity fell and Gini index rose from naive through CM, EM, EMRA.

After the first PCR, alpha and beta chain libraries were processed separately. The receptor was derived from a human donor in good health. V and J are TRBV2 and TRBJ1-2; D is unclear. The sequenced sample was naive CD8+ T cells from blood. Here the CDR3 DNA reads TGTGCCAGCAGTGAGGAAGGGTTGAAGGAATATTATGGCTACACCTTC. It yields the protein CASSEEGLKEYYGYTF.